This T cell receptor beta chain was observed in a study of blood T cell repertoires in COVID-19. TCRdb keeps only in-frame clones here, not all; method: immunoSEQ multiplex PCR. This table has 120,000 or so clones, roughly nine tenths appearing once. Germline V gene data show CDR1 as MNHEY and CDR2 as SVGAGI. This CDR3 comprises 16 residues. V lost 0 bases to trimming and J lost 0 bases, with 9 bases between them. The chain joins TRBV6-5 to TRBJ1-3; no reliable D call. This receptor was obtained from a human donor in a cohort sampled during active COVID-19. The sequenced material came from peripheral blood. DNA of the CDR3: TGTGCCAGCAGTTACTCGAAGTCTAGCTCTGGAAACACCATATATTTT. It codes for CASSYSKSSSGNTIYF.